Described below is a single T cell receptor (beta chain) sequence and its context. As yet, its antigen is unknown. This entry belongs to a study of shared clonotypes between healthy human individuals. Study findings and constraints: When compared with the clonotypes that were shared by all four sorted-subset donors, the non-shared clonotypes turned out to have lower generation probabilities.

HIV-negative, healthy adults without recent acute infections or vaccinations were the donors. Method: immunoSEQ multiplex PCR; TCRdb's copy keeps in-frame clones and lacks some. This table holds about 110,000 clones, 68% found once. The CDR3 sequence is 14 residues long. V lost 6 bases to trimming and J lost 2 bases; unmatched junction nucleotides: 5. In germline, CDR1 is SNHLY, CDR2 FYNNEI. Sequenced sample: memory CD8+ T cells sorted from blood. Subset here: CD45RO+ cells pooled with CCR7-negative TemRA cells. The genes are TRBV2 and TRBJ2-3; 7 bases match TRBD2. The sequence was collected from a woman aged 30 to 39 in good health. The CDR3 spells CASRVGGSTDTQYF. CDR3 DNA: TGTGCCAGCAGGGTGGGGGGGTCCACAGATACGCAGTATTTT.